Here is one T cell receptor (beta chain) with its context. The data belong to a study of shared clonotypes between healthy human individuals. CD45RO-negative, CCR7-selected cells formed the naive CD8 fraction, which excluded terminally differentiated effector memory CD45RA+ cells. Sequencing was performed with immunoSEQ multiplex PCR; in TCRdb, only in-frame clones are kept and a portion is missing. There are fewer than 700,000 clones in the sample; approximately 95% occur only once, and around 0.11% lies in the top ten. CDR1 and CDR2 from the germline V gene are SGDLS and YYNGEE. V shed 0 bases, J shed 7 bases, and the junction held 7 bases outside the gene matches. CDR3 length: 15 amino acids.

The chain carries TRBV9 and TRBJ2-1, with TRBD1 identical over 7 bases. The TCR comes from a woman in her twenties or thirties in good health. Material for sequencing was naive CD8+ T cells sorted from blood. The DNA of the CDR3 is TGTGCCAGCAGCGTAGGGACAGGTACTTCGAATGAGCAGTTCTTC. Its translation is CASSVGTGTSNEQFF. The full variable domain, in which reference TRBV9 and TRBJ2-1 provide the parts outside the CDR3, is DSGVTQTPKHLITATGQRVTLRCSPRSGDLSVYWYQQSLDQGLQFLIQYYNGEERAKGNILERFSAQQFPDLHSELNLSSLELGDSALYFCASSVGTGTSNEQFFGPGTRLTVL.